Listed here are 20 T cell receptor beta chains from one sample, sequenced in a study of T cells in Graves' hyperthyroidism and ophthalmopathy. TCR beta CDR3 region amplification was performed from RNA transcripts. A first-round RT-PCR of the TCR CDR3 used the HTBI primer set. Each CDR3 protein gets one entry after TCRdb re-called the multiplex PCR reads with MiXCR. The sample lists 300,000 to 450,000 distinct CDR3 sequences, about 17% occurring once. The sequencing input was blood. The receptors shown here come from a woman aged 25 to 39 with Graves' hyperthyroidism that later progressed to Graves' ophthalmopathy.

This clonotype was found many times. The chain combines TRBV11-2 with TRBJ1-2; TRBD1 aligns across 7 bases. CDR1 and CDR2 (germline): SGHAT, FQNNGV. The CDR3 length is 14 residues. J was trimmed by 8 bases and V by 5 bases; bases with no gene match: 11. The CDR3 DNA sequence: TGTGCCAGCAGCCTAAGAGACAGGGTTGAGGGCTACACCTTC. This codes for CASSLRDRVEGYTF.

The rearrangement uses TRBV11-1 and TRBJ2-2; no definite D call. Per the germline V gene, CDR1 is SGHAT and CDR2 is FQDESV (reference sequence). V was shortened by 1 base and J by 5 bases, with 11 bases between the two germline ends. This CDR3 comprises 15 residues. The CDR3 sequence is CASSLEGHITGELFF. CDR3 nucleotides: TGTGCCAGCAGCTTAGAAGGCCACATAACCGGGGAGCTGTTTTTT.

This clonotype was seen at least ten times. The rearrangement joins TRBV2 to TRBJ2-1, with 9 nucleotides matching TRBD1. Per germline, CDR1 SNHLY and CDR2 FYNNEI. The CDR3 extends over 14 amino acids. The ends lost 7 bases at V and 8 bases at J; junction bases unmatched: 9. The DNA for the CDR3 is TGTGCCAGCATAGGGACAGGGTTTGTGGATGAGCAGTTCTTC. It translates to CASIGTGFVDEQFF.

Turning to this clonotype: A much larger clone differs from this one at a single base, so this may be a read error. The rearrangement links TRBV6-1 to TRBJ1-3; no firm D call. Trimming stripped 8 bases from V and 3 bases from J, with 23 bases between. This CDR3 comprises 17 residues. Germline CDR1 and CDR2: MNHNS and SASEGT. CDR3: CASGRGEGLGFGNTIYF. CDR3 nucleotide sequence: TGTGCCAGCGGTAGAGGAGAAGGGCTGGGATTTGGAAACACCATATATTTT.

The rearrangement links TRBV6-2 or TRBV6-3 to TRBJ2-1; 13 bases map to TRBD2. Germline V lookup: CDR1 MNHEY, CDR2 SVGEGT. The ends lost 6 bases at V and 4 bases at J; junction bases unmatched: 9. The CDR3 is 17 residues long. The chain's CDR3 is CASSRGTSGAVYNEQFF. In DNA form, the CDR3 reads TGTGCCAGCAGCCGAGGGACTAGCGGGGCGGTTTACAATGAGCAGTTCTTC.

This clonotype was detected many times. The V and J genes are TRBV6-2 or TRBV6-3 and TRBJ2-1; 8 bases are a match to TRBD1. Germline assignment: CDR1 MNHEY and CDR2 SVGEGT. The J segment lost 6 bases and the V segment lost 6 bases, leaving 7 bases of the junction unmatched. The CDR3 has 14 amino acids. Here the CDR3 DNA reads TGTGCCAGCAGAGACAGGGGATCTGTCAATGAGCAGTTCTTC. Protein product: CASRDRGSVNEQFF.

The CDR3 DNA is TGCGCCAGCAGCCAAGGGACTATTCCCACCGGGGAGCTGTTTTTT. Translating gives CASSQGTIPTGELFF. The chain combines TRBV4-1 with TRBJ2-2, with D possibly matching TRBD2 (6 bases). The germline CDR1 and CDR2 sequences are MGHRA and YSYEKL. Trimming took off 1 base at V and 4 bases at J, with 10 bases between the two ends. This CDR3 is 15 amino acids long.

This clonotype was seen many times. The V gene is TRBV11-1, the J gene TRBJ2-7; D might be TRBD2 (6 bases). The CDR3 sequence is 14 residues long. Germline V CDR1 and CDR2: SGHAT, FQDESV (reference sequence). V lost 5 bases to trimming and J lost 6 bases, with 17 bases between them. CDR3 DNA sequence: TGTGCCAGCAGCATTGGCGGGGTGGAGGGCGAGCAGTACTTC. Translation gives CASSIGGVEGEQYF.

In this sample, this clonotype turned up a few times. The CDR3 bases are TGTGCCAGCAGGGACATCGTAGCCACCGGGGAGCTGTTTTTT. The encoded protein is CASRDIVATGELFF. V gene TRBV2 combines with J gene TRBJ2-2; TRBD1 might be the D (5 bases). This CDR3 region has 14 residues. Germline CDR1 reads SNHLY; CDR2 reads FYNNEI. The V end was cut by 6 bases, the J end by 4 bases, with 12 bases between.

In this sample, this clonotype turned up a few times. The CDR3 DNA reads TGCAGTGCTAGAGATGAGGTGGACAGGGAAGCTTTCTTT. It specifies CSARDEVDREAFF. The V gene is TRBV20-1, the J gene TRBJ1-1; 7 bases align to TRBD1. The ends lost 0 bases at V and 8 bases at J; junction bases unmatched: 6. Germline V lookup: CDR1 DFQATT, CDR2 SNEGSKA (reference sequence). The CDR3 sequence is 13 residues long.

This clonotype has just a few counts. This sequence joins TRBV7-9 and TRBJ2-4; D may be TRBD1 (6 bases). There are 16 residues in the CDR3. The germline gives CDR1 SEHNR, CDR2 FQNEAQ (reference sequence). The V end was cut by 5 bases, the J end by 0 bases, with 14 bases between. The CDR3 reads CASSLNTGIAKNIQYF. CDR3 coding DNA: TGTGCCAGCAGCCTAAATACAGGGATAGCCAAAAACATTCAGTACTTC.

At least ten counts were recorded for this clonotype. The chain combines TRBV24-1 with TRBJ2-7; D call uncertain. Deletions cut 2 bases from V and 6 bases from J, with 13 bases between. Germline V gene lookup returns CDR1 KGHDR and CDR2 SFDVKD. This CDR3 spans 14 amino acids. CDR3 bases: TGTGCCACCAGTGATTCCCCCCCGGGCTCCGAGCAGTACTTC. Its translation: CATSDSPPGSEQYF.

The chain links TRBV5-5 to TRBJ1-6; 7 bases are a match to TRBD1. Germline CDR1 reads SGHKS; CDR2 reads YYEKEE (reference sequence). V lost 4 bases and J lost 6; bases outside the gene matches: 10. CDR3 size: 16 residues. CDR3 nucleotide sequence: TGTGCCAGCAGCCTAGAAACCGGGACAGTTAATTCACCCCTCCACTTT. Encoded protein: CASSLETGTVNSPLHF.

This clonotype has a count of ten or more. This chain joins TRBV6-1 and TRBJ1-6; a weak D match, TRBD1 (5 bases). Germline CDR1 reads MNHNS; CDR2 reads SASEGT. The CDR3 is 18 residues long. With 6 bases removed from V and 8 bases from J, the gap between germline ends came to 26 bases. The CDR3 region has the DNA TGTGCCAGCAGATTCTTATTAGGGACGGAGAAAGTTTATTCACCCCTCCACTTT. This translates into CASRFLLGTEKVYSPLHF.

There are many counts of this clonotype. The chain combines TRBV27 with TRBJ2-7; TRBD1 is a possible D gene (5 bases). The CDR3 spans 14 residues. Trimming pared 3 bases from V and 0 bases from J, leaving 9 bases between. CDR1 is MNHEY, CDR2 SMNVEV, per germline (reference sequence). The CDR3 DNA reads TGTGCCAGCAGTTTTACAGGTAGCTCCTACGAGCAGTACTTC. Translation: CASSFTGSSYEQYF.

This clonotype was observed at least ten times. V is TRBV12-3 or TRBV12-4 and J is TRBJ2-3; 8 bases line up with TRBD2. V lost 6 bases to trimming and J lost 0 bases; unmatched junction nucleotides: 11. The length of the CDR3 is 17 residues. DNA for the CDR3: TGTGCCAGCAGCTACCACAGCGGGGGCACTAGCACAGATACGCAGTATTTT. It translates to CASSYHSGGTSTDTQYF.

The sample holds many counts of this clonotype. The chain is built from TRBV28 and TRBJ2-2, with 8 nucleotides matching TRBD2. The V gene's germline CDR1 is MDHEN and CDR2 SYDVKM. Losses at the gene ends were 5 bases for V and 3 bases for J; bases not matched to a gene: 14. This CDR3 is 18 amino acids long. The CDR3 here is CASSPNLAGVFDTGELFF. The CDR3 DNA follows: TGTGCCAGCAGTCCCAACCTAGCGGGCGTCTTCGACACCGGGGAGCTGTTTTTT. Looking up the rest from reference TRBV28 and TRBJ2-2 gives the full variable domain: DVKVTQSSRYLVKRTGEKVFLECVQDMDHENMFWYRQDPGLGLRLIYFSYDVKMKEKGDIPEGYSVSREKKERFSLILESASTNQTSMYLCASSPNLAGVFDTGELFFGEGSRLTVL.

V gene TRBV4-1 combines with J gene TRBJ1-5, with a tentative D call TRBD1 (5 bases). Germline V gene data show CDR1 as MGHRA and CDR2 as YSYEKL. The V end lost 3 bases, the J end lost 2 bases, and 14 bases lay between the germline ends. The CDR3 is 16 amino acids. CDR3 loop: CASSQKEGMGNQPQHF. The CDR3 nucleotides read TGCGCCAGCAGCCAGAAGGAGGGGATGGGCAATCAGCCCCAGCATTTT.

The chain links TRBV15 to TRBJ2-7; TRBD2 agrees at 9 bases. Trimming cost V 5 bases and J 2 bases; bases outside gene matches: 7. Germline CDR1 reads LNHNV; CDR2 reads YYDKDF (reference sequence). This CDR3 has 15 residues. The DNA for the CDR3 is TGTGCCACCAGCGAGAGGACTAGCGTGACCTACGAGCAGTACTTC. Amino acids: CATSERTSVTYEQYF.

CDR3 in DNA: TGTGCCAGCAGCAAGCGGACAGGATCGGTCACAGATACGCAGTATTTT. Translation gives CASSKRTGSVTDTQYF. The V and J genes are TRBV9 and TRBJ2-3; 7 bases agree with TRBD1. J lost 2 bases, V lost 4 bases, and 10 bases had no gene match. The CDR3 length is 16 residues. From germline, CDR1 is SGDLS and CDR2 YYNGEE.